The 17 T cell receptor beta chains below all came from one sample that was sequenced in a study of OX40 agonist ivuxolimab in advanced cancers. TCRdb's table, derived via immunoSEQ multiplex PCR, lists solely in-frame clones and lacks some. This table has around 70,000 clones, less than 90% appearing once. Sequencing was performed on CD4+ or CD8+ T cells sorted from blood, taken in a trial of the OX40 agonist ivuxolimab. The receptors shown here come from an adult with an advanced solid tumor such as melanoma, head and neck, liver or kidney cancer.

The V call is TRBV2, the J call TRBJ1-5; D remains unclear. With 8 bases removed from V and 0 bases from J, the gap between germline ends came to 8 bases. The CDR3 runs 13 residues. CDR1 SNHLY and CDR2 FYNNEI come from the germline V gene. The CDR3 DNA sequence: TGTGCCAGCCAGATGTATAGCAATCAGCCCCAGCATTTT. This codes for CASQMYSNQPQHF. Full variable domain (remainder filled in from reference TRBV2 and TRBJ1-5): EPEVTQTPSHQVTQMGQEVILRCVPISNHLYFYWYRQILGQKVEFLVSFYNNEISEKSEIFDDQFSVERPDGSNFTLKIRSTKLEDSAMYFCASQMYSNQPQHFGDGTRLSIL.

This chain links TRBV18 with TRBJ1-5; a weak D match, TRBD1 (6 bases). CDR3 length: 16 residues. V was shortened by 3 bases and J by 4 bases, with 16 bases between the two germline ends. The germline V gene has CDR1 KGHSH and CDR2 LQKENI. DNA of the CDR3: TGTGCCAGCTCACCGGAGGCGGGGGGCTTTAATCAGCCCCAGCATTTT. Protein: CASSPEAGGFNQPQHF.

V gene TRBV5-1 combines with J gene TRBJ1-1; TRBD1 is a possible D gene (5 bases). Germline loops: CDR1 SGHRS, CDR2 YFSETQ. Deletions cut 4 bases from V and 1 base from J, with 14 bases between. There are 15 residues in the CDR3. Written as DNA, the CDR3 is TGCGCCAGCAGCGCCACCGGGACGGCGAACACTGAAGCTTTCTTT. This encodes CASSATGTANTEAFF.

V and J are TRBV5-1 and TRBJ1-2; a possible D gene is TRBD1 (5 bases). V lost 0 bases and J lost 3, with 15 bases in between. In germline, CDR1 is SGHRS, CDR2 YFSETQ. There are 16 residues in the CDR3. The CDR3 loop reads CASSLDPGGYDYGYTF. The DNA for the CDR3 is TGCGCCAGCAGCTTGGACCCCGGGGGGTACGACTATGGCTACACCTTC. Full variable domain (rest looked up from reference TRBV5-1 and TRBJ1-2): KAGVTQTPRYLIKTRGQQVTLSCSPISGHRSVSWYQQTPGQGLQFLFEYFSETQRNKGNFPGRFSGRQFSNSRSEMNVSTLELGDSALYLCASSLDPGGYDYGYTFGSGTRLTVV.

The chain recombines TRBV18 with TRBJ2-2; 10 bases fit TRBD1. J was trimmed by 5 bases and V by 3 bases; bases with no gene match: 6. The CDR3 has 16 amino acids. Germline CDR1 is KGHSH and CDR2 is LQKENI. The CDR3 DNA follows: TGTGCCAGCTCACCGAGGGGGACAGGGGAGACCGGGGAGCTGTTTTTT. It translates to CASSPRGTGETGELFF.

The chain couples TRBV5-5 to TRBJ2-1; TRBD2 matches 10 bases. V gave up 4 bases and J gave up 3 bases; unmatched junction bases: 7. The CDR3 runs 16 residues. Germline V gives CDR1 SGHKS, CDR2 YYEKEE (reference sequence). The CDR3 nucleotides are TGTGCCAGCAGCGCCGCCGGGACTAGCGTCTACAATGAGCAGTTCTTC. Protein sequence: CASSAAGTSVYNEQFF. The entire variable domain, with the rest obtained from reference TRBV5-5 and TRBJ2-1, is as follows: DAGVTQSPTHLIKTRGQQVTLRCSPISGHKSVSWYQQVLGQGPQFIFQYYEKEERGRGNFPDRFSARQFPNYSSELNVNALLLGDSALYLCASSAAGTSVYNEQFFGPGTRLTVL.

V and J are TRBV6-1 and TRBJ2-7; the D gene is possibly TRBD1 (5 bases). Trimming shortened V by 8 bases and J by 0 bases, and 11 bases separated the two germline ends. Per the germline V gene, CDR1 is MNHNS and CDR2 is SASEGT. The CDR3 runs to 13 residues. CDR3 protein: CASQTVSSYEQYF. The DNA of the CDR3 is TGTGCCAGCCAGACAGTCAGCTCCTACGAGCAGTACTTC.

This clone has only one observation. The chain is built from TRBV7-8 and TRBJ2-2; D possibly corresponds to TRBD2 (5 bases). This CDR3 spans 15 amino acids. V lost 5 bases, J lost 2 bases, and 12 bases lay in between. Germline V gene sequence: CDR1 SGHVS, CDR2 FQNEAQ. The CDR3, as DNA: TGTGCCAGCAGCCCGCGGAGCGGCAACACCGGGGAGCTGTTTTTT. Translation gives CASSPRSGNTGELFF. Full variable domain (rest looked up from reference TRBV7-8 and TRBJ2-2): GAGVSQSPRYKVAKRGQDVALRCDPISGHVSLFWYQQALGQGPEFLTYFQNEAQLDKSGLPSDRFFAERPEGSVSTLKIQRTQQEDSAVYLCASSPRSGNTGELFFGEGSRLTVL.

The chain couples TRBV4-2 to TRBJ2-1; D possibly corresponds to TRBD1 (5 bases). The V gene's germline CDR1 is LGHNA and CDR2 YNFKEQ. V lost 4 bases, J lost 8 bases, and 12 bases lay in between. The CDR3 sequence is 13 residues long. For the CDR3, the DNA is TGTGCCAGCAGCCCTTCTCTAGGGGATGAGCAGTTCTTC. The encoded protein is CASSPSLGDEQFF.

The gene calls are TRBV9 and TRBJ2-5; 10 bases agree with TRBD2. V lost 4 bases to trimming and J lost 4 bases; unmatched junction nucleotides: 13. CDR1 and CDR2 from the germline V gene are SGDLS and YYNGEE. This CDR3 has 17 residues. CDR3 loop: CASSPGASGSRGETQYF. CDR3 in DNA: TGTGCCAGCAGCCCGGGGGCTAGCGGGAGTAGGGGAGAGACCCAGTACTTC. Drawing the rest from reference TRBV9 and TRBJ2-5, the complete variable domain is DSGVTQTPKHLITATGQRVTLRCSPRSGDLSVYWYQQSLDQGLQFLIQYYNGEERAKGNILERFSAQQFPDLHSELNLSSLELGDSALYFCASSPGASGSRGETQYFGPGTRLLVL.

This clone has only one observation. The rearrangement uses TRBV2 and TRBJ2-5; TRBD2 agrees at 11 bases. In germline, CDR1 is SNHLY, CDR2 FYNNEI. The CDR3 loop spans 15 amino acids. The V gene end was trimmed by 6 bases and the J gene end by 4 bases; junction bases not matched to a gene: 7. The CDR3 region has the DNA TGTGCCAGCAGCGGTAGCGGGGGGGCCGGAGAGACCCAGTACTTC. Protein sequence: CASSGSGGAGETQYF.

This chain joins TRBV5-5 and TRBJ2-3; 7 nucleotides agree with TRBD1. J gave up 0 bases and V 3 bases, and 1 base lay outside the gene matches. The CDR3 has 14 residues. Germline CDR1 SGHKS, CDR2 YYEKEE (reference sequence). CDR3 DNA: TGTGCCAGCAGCTCGACAGGGAGCACAGATACGCAGTATTTT. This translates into CASSSTGSTDTQYF.

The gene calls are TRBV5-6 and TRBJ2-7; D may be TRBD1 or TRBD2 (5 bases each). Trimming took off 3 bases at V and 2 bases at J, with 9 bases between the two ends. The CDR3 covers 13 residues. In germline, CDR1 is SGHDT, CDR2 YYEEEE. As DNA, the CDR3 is TGTGCCAGCAGCTCCTGGGACGCCTACGAGCAGTACTTC. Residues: CASSSWDAYEQYF. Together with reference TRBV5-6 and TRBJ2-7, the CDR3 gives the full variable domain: DAGVTQSPTHLIKTRGQQVTLRCSPKSGHDTVSWYQQALGQGPQFIFQYYEEEERQRGNFPDRFSGHQFPNYSSELNVNALLLGDSALYLCASSSWDAYEQYFGPGTRLTVT.

The CDR3: CASSPEFANTGELFF. The CDR3, as DNA: TGTGCCAGCAGCCCGGAGTTCGCGAACACCGGGGAGCTGTTTTTT. This chain uses TRBV5-6 with TRBJ2-2, with D unclear. Trimming took 4 bases from V and 0 from J, leaving 10 bases between them. This CDR3 is built from 15 residues. CDR1 is SGHDT, CDR2 YYEEEE, per germline.

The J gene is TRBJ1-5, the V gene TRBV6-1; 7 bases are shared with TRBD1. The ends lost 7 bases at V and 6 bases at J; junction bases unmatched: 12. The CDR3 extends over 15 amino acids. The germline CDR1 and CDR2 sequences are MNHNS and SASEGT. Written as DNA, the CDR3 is TGTGCCAGCACCGAAAGAGGGGGCCTAGCTCAGCCCCAGCATTTT. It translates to CASTERGGLAQPQHF.

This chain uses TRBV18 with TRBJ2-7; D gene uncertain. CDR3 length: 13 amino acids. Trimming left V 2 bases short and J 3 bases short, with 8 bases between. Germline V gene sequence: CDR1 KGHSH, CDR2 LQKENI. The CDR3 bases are TGTGCCAGCTCACCAAGCGTGGGCTACGAGCAGTACTTC. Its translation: CASSPSVGYEQYF.

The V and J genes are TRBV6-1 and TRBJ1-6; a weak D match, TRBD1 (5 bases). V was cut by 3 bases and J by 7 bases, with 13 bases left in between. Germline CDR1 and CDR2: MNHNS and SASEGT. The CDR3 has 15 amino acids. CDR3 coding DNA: TGTGCCAGCAGTGAGGGCCATCGGGGGAATTCACCCCTCCACTTT. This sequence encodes CASSEGHRGNSPLHF.